The next 20 T cell receptor beta chains were all read from a single sample in a study of shared T cell receptors in the human thymus. Profiled with immunoSEQ multiplex PCR; TCRdb holds only in-frame clones, not every one. The sample shows hundreds of thousands of clones, approximately 87% of them seen only once. The data also belong to a second study, concerning human thymus T cells.

The specimen sequenced was thymocytes. The receptors were gathered from a boy younger than two with a congenital heart defect.

This rearrangement joins TRBV9 to TRBJ2-3; TRBD2 matches at 7 bases. CDR3 length: 17 residues. Germline loops: CDR1 SGDLS, CDR2 YYNGEE. V was clipped by 0 bases and J by 0 bases; unmatched bases: 7. CDR3 residues: CASSVEGEGPSTDTQYF. The CDR3 DNA is TGTGCCAGCAGCGTAGAAGGGGAGGGGCCGAGCACAGATACGCAGTATTTT.

The V call is TRBV28, the J call TRBJ2-3; 8 bases align to TRBD1. The V and J ends lost 3 bases and 2 bases, in that order; junction bases with no gene match: 7. Germline V lookup: CDR1 MDHEN, CDR2 SYDVKM. The CDR3 is 16 residues long. The CDR3 sequence is CASSLTGAENTDTQYF. The CDR3 DNA sequence: TGTGCCAGCAGTTTGACAGGGGCCGAGAACACAGATACGCAGTATTTT.

V is TRBV7-2 and J is TRBJ2-1; 8 bases align to TRBD1. This CDR3 has 16 amino acids. Trimming took 2 bases from V and 8 from J; bases not matched to a gene: 11. Per germline, CDR1 SGHTA and CDR2 FQGNSA. The CDR3 here is CASSLWRQGSQDEQFF. CDR3 in DNA: TGTGCCAGCAGCTTATGGAGACAGGGGTCGCAGGATGAGCAGTTCTTC.

This chain links TRBV10-1 with TRBJ1-2, with a possible D match to TRBD1 (6 bases). V was cut by 0 bases and J by 1 base, with 6 bases left in between. Per the germline V gene, CDR1 is WNHNN and CDR2 is SYGVQD (reference sequence). This CDR3 is 14 amino acids long. The CDR3 DNA follows: TGCGCCAGCAGTGAGTCGGACAGTAACTATGGCTACACCTTC. The encoded protein is CASSESDSNYGYTF.

The chain is built from TRBV19 and TRBJ1-4, with 8 bases matching TRBD1. Looked up from germline, CDR1 is LNHDA and CDR2 is SQIVND (reference sequence). V shed 6 bases and J 8 bases; nucleotides not matched to a gene: 17. The CDR3 contains 17 residues. The CDR3 reads CASSNTRDRKGNEKLFF. The DNA of the CDR3 is TGTGCCAGTAGCAATACCCGGGACAGGAAAGGCAACGAAAAACTGTTTTTT.

V is TRBV5-1 and J is TRBJ2-3, with 14 nucleotides matching TRBD2. J gave up 4 bases and V 7 bases, and 20 bases lay outside the gene matches. This CDR3 is 20 amino acids long. Germline V gene lookup returns CDR1 SGHRS and CDR2 YFSETQ. CDR3 loop: CASGIPNIGTSGRPADTQYF. The DNA of the CDR3 is TGCGCCAGCGGAATACCCAATATAGGGACTAGCGGGAGACCGGCAGATACGCAGTATTTT.

J is TRBJ1-2 and V is TRBV20-1; D is unresolved. The germline V gene has CDR1 DFQATT and CDR2 SNEGSKA (reference sequence). The CDR3 is 11 amino acids. V was clipped by 5 bases and J by 6 bases, with 10 bases between them. DNA for the CDR3: TGCAGTGCTTGTCTCGGAGATGGCTACACCTTC. This encodes CSACLGDGYTF.

CDR3 sequence: CAWRGQGTNYGYTF. The CDR3 nucleotides are TGTGCCTGGAGGGGACAGGGGACGAACTATGGCTACACCTTC. This rearrangement joins TRBV30 to TRBJ1-2, with 10 positions matching TRBD1. The germline gives CDR1 GTSNPN, CDR2 SVGIG (reference sequence). This CDR3 comprises 14 residues. Trimming took 3 bases from V and 2 from J; bases not matched to a gene: 3.

This clone was counted a single time. The chain combines TRBV30 with TRBJ2-5; possible D gene TRBD1, 6 bases. Per germline, CDR1 GTSNPN and CDR2 SVGIG (reference sequence). V was shortened by 3 bases and J by 4 bases, with 12 bases between the two germline ends. The CDR3 runs to 13 residues. The CDR3 DNA is TGTGCCTGGAGGGGACCCAGGGGAGAGACCCAGTACTTC. Its translation is CAWRGPRGETQYF.

This chain uses TRBV10-3 with TRBJ2-7, with 7 bases that match TRBD1. Trimming removed 5 bases from V and 3 bases from J; junction bases left unmatched: 4. The germline V gene has CDR1 ENHRY and CDR2 SYGVKD. The CDR3 length is 13 residues. CDR3 nucleotide sequence: TGTGCCATCAGTACGACAGGGAGCTACGAGCAGTACTTC. Translation: CAISTTGSYEQYF.

The chain is built from TRBV28 and TRBJ2-7, with D tentatively TRBD2 (5 bases). CDR3 size: 13 residues. Germline CDR1 reads MDHEN; CDR2 reads SYDVKM. V lost 5 bases, J lost 11 bases, and 19 bases lay in between. DNA for the CDR3: TGTGCCAGCAGTAGACGGTGGCGGACCGGGGAGTACTTC. It specifies CASSRRWRTGEYF.

V gene TRBV7-4 combines with J gene TRBJ2-5; the D is unclear. V lost 2 bases and J 2 bases, leaving 12 bases between the germline ends. The CDR3 sequence is 15 residues long. Germline V gene sequence: CDR1 SGHVT, CDR2 SQSDAQ. CDR3 in amino acids: CASSLSERIQETQYF. The CDR3 DNA sequence: TGTGCCAGCAGCTTAAGTGAGAGAATACAAGAGACCCAGTACTTC.

The genes are TRBV5-4 and TRBJ1-1; TRBD1 agrees at 9 bases. The V and J ends lost 4 bases and 5 bases, in that order; junction bases with no gene match: 6. The CDR3 runs to 14 residues. Germline V gene lookup returns CDR1 SGHNT and CDR2 YYREEE (reference sequence). DNA for the CDR3: TGTGCCAGCAGCCCGAGGACAGGGGAGACTGAAGCTTTCTTT. Translating gives CASSPRTGETEAFF.

This chain joins TRBV30 and TRBJ2-1; 10 bases line up with TRBD2. The CDR3 extends over 18 amino acids. The J segment lost 0 bases and the V segment lost 4 bases, leaving 12 bases of the junction unmatched. From germline, CDR1 is GTSNPN and CDR2 SVGIG (reference sequence). The CDR3 DNA follows: TGTGCCTGGATTCCTCACCGGGGACTAGCGCGCTCCTACAATGAGCAGTTCTTC. Translated, it gives CAWIPHRGLARSYNEQFF.

The rearrangement uses TRBV5-1 and TRBJ2-1; tentative D call: TRBD2 (5 bases). This CDR3 is 17 amino acids long. The V end was cut by 0 bases, the J end by 8 bases, with 21 bases between. From germline, CDR1 is SGHRS and CDR2 YFSETQ. The CDR3 coding sequence is TGCGCCAGCAGCTTGGCCGACACGGGATACCTTACCTATGAGCAGTTCTTC. Translation gives CASSLADTGYLTYEQFF.

The gene calls are TRBV29-1 and TRBJ2-1; possible D gene TRBD2, 7 bases. Deletions cut 7 bases from V and 0 bases from J, with 25 bases between. The CDR3 runs to 18 residues. Germline V CDR1 and CDR2: SQVTM, ANQGSEA. CDR3 in amino acids: CSARLQGRGEGSYNEQFF. The DNA of the CDR3 is TGCAGCGCGCGACTCCAGGGGCGCGGGGAGGGCTCCTACAATGAGCAGTTCTTC.

A remark on this clone: At one boundary the junction diverges from the germline segment, which might be a read error. This chain uses TRBV7-9 with TRBJ1-4; D may be TRBD1 (6 bases). Per germline, CDR1 SEHNR and CDR2 FQNEAQ (reference sequence). The CDR3 sequence is 15 residues long. The CDR3: CASSTDREVGETLFF. CDR3 DNA: TGTGCCAGCAGCACGGACAGAGAGGTCGGTGAAACACTGTTTTTT.

This clone has only one observation. The gene calls are TRBV30 and TRBJ1-5; TRBD1 is a possible D gene (6 bases). Trimming pared 2 bases from V and 7 bases from J, leaving 24 bases between. Looked up from germline, CDR1 is GTSNPN and CDR2 is SVGIG (reference sequence). The CDR3 covers 17 residues. The CDR3 here is CAWSSPYRDTPGQPQHF. The CDR3 bases are TGTGCCTGGAGTTCCCCTTACCGGGACACCCCCGGGCAGCCCCAGCATTTT.

The chain joins TRBV10-3 to TRBJ2-7; 13 bases are shared with TRBD2. CDR1 is ENHRY, CDR2 SYGVKD, per germline. This CDR3 contains 15 residues. V shed 2 bases and J 6 bases; nucleotides not matched to a gene: 4. CDR3 DNA: TGTGCCATCAGTGAGGGACTAGCGGGAGAACCCGAGCAGTACTTC. Translation: CAISEGLAGEPEQYF.

The chain combines TRBV6-5 with TRBJ2-7; D remains ambiguous. Per the germline V gene, CDR1 is MNHEY and CDR2 is SVGAGI. CDR3 length: 14 residues. Trimming shortened V by 6 bases and J by 1 base, and 13 bases separated the two germline ends. The CDR3 nucleotides are TGTGCCAGCAGCAAGCGTATTCGGTCCTACGAGCAGTACTTC. Protein: CASSKRIRSYEQYF.